This record looks at one T cell receptor (beta chain) sequence and its context. Antigen unknown. Produced via immunoSEQ multiplex PCR; TCRdb's table is partial and in-frame only. Of 300,000 to 450,000 clones in the sample, about 91% were seen once. The sample is drawn from a study of Ad26.COV2.S vaccination and SARS-CoV-2 variants. Study findings and constraints: Possibly, TCR breadth and depth analyses underestimated total T cell responses.

The germline V gene encodes CDR1 SGHVS and CDR2 FNYEAQ. This CDR3 has 15 amino acids. J was trimmed by 4 bases and V by 5 bases; bases with no gene match: 8. This receptor was obtained from a human donor who had recovered from COVID-19. V usage is TRBV7-6 and J usage is TRBJ1-2; 9 nucleotides agree with TRBD1. Material: peripheral blood, obtained after recovery from COVID-19. CDR3 protein: CASSTSRTGAYGYTF. The CDR3 bases are TGTGCCAGCAGCACCAGTCGGACAGGGGCCTATGGCTACACCTTC.